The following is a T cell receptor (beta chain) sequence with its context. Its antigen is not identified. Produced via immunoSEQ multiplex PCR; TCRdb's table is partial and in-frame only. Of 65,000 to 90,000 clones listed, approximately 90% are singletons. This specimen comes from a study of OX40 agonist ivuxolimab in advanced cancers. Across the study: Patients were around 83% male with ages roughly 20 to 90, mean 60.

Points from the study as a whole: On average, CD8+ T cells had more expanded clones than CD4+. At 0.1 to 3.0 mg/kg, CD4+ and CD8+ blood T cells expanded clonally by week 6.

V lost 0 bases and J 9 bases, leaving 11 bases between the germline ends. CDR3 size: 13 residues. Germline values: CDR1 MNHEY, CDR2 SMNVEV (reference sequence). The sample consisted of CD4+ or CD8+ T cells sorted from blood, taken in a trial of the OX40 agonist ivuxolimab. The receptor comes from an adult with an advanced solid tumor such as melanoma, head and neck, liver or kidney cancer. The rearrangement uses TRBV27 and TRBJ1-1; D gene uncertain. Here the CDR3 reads CASSLSSATQAFF. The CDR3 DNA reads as TGTGCCAGCAGTTTATCAAGCGCCACCCAAGCTTTCTTT.